This T cell receptor beta chain is from a study of spatial heterogeneity in lung cancer. Regarding time point: sample taken at primary tumor resection. Between the trimmed V and J ends, which lost 0 bases and 5 bases, there was a span of 14 bases. Per germline, CDR1 SEHNR and CDR2 FQNEAQ (reference sequence). This CDR3 is 16 amino acids long. From the 5' RACE reads, TCRdb called clonotypes with MiXCR, one entry per CDR3 protein. The sample includes around 89,000 distinct CDR3 sequences, roughly 12% seen only once; the top ten take over 40%. This receptor was taken from a male donor with early-stage non-small cell lung cancer. This chain joins TRBV7-9 and TRBJ2-1; D possibly matches TRBD1 or TRBD2 (5 bases each). Here the sequenced sample was PBMCs, taken at surgery. CDR3 residues: CASSLAWGSGNNEQFF. The CDR3 DNA reads as TGTGCCAGCAGCTTAGCGTGGGGGTCTGGGAACAATGAGCAGTTCTTC.